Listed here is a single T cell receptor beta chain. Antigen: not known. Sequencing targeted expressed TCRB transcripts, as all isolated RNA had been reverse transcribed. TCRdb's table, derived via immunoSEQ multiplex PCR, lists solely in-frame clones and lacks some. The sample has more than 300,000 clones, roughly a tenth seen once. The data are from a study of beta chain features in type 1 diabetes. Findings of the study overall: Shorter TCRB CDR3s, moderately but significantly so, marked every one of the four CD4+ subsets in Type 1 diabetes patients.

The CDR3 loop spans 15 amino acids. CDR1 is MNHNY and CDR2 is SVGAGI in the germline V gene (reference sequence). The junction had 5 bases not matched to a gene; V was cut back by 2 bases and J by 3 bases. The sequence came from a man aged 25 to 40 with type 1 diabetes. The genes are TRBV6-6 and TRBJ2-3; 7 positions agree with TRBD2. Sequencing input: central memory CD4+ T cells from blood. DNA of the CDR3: TGTGCCAGCAGTTACGGGCTAGCGGTAACAGATACGCAGTATTTT. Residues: CASSYGLAVTDTQYF.